What follows are 20 T cell receptor beta chains derived from one specimen sequenced in a study of blood T cells in healthy people across ages. Together with a sample-barcoded 5' primer, a J-beta primer mix was included in a second PCR lasting roughly 6 to 12 cycles. TCRdb redid the calling of the 5' RACE reads with MiXCR, one entry per CDR3 protein. The sample records over a million distinct CDR3 sequences, approximately 43% being singletons. The sequencing sample was made of blood. All receptors come from a woman between 18 and 29 years old in good health.

J is TRBJ1-1 and V is TRBV12-5; D is unresolved. Germline V lookup: CDR1 LGHNT, CDR2 FRNRAP. This CDR3 comprises 13 residues. The ends were cut back, 2 bases at V and 0 bases at J, with 4 bases in the middle. The CDR3 spells CASGLTLNTEAFF. In DNA form, the CDR3 reads TGTGCTAGTGGTTTGACCCTGAACACTGAAGCTTTCTTT.

The V call is TRBV12-3 or TRBV12-4, the J call TRBJ2-1, with 7 nucleotides matching TRBD2. Judging by the DNA end, TRBJ2-7 fits better; the J call may be wrong. CDR3 size: 15 residues. The DNA for the CDR3 is TGTGCCAGCAGTCCAGATGGGGGGGGTTACAATGAGCAGTACTTC. Translating gives CASSPDGGGYNEQYF.

This clonotype has just one count. The rearrangement links TRBV5-1 to TRBJ2-7; D ambiguous. V was pared by 0 bases and J by 5 bases, with 9 bases between. The CDR3 sequence is 13 residues long. Germline-derived CDR1 and CDR2 are SGHRS and YFSETQ. CDR3 sequence (DNA): TGCGCCAGCAGCTTGGCCGGCTGGGACGAGCAGTACTTC. Amino acids: CASSLAGWDEQYF.

This clonotype has more than one count but fewer than ten. The chain is built from TRBV6-2 or TRBV6-3 and TRBJ2-7; D possibly uses TRBD1 or TRBD2 (6 bases each). V lost 5 bases and J 3 bases, leaving 14 bases between the germline ends. CDR3 length: 14 amino acids. The germline V gene encodes CDR1 MNHEY and CDR2 SVGEGT. The CDR3 protein is CASSEQGLNYEQYF. The CDR3 DNA sequence: TGTGCCAGCAGTGAACAGGGACTTAACTACGAGCAGTACTTC.

The chain carries TRBV4-2 and TRBJ2-3; D is undetermined. V shed 8 bases and J shed 5 bases, with 17 bases lying between them. The CDR3 spans 14 residues. Germline values: CDR1 LGHNA, CDR2 YNFKEQ. The CDR3 DNA is TGTGCCAGCGGAGACTTGGCCCCGGGAGATACGCAGTATTTT. Translation gives CASGDLAPGDTQYF.

This chain links TRBV18 with TRBJ2-7; D could derive from TRBD1 or TRBD2 (5 bases each). Germline values: CDR1 KGHSH, CDR2 LQKENI. CDR3 length: 15 residues. Trimming took 0 bases from V and 2 from J, leaving 11 bases between them. The CDR3 protein is CASSPPAGATYEQYF. CDR3 bases: TGTGCCAGCTCACCACCGGCCGGGGCTACCTACGAGCAGTACTTC.

A few counts support this clonotype. This chain joins TRBV7-3 and TRBJ2-3, with D perhaps TRBD2 (6 bases). Trimming took 5 bases from V and 4 from J, leaving 10 bases between them. The CDR3 spans 13 residues. Germline CDR1 SGHTA, CDR2 FQGTGA. The chain's CDR3 is CASSGSGSDTQYF. The CDR3, as DNA: TGTGCCAGCAGCGGTAGCGGATCAGATACGCAGTATTTT.

This clonotype was picked up a small number of times. The chain recombines TRBV12-3 or TRBV12-4 with TRBJ2-2; D may be TRBD2 (5 bases). This CDR3 is 15 amino acids long. V gave up 2 bases and J gave up 1 base, with 8 bases separating them. The chain's CDR3 is CASSLYRENTGELFF. In DNA, the CDR3 is TGTGCCAGCAGTTTATACCGGGAGAACACCGGGGAGCTGTTTTTT.

As regards this clonotype: Its ends do not fully match the called genes, so a read error is possible. The chain recombines TRBV5-1 with TRBJ2-1; weak D call: TRBD2 (7 bases). This CDR3 region has 15 residues. CDR1 and CDR2 from the germline V gene are SGHRS and YFSETQ. CDR3 residues: CASSWGGASYNEQFF. CDR3 coding DNA: TGCGCCAGCAGCTGGGGGGGGGCCTCCTACAACGAGCAGTTCTTC. The entire variable domain, with the rest obtained from reference TRBV5-1 and TRBJ2-1, is as follows: KAGVTQTPRYLIKTRGQQVTLSCSPISGHRSVSWYQQTPGQGLQFLFEYFSETQRNKGNFPGRFSGRQFSNSRSEMNVSTLELGDSALYLCASSWGGASYNEQFFGPGTRLTVL.

This chain uses TRBV18 with TRBJ2-5; no reliable D call. Deletions cut 8 bases from V and 2 bases from J, with 9 bases between. This CDR3 is built from 12 residues. The V gene's germline CDR1 is KGHSH and CDR2 LQKENI. Here the CDR3 DNA reads TGTGCCAGCGCACTCCAACAAGAGACCCAGTACTTC. Translating gives CASALQQETQYF.

In this sample, this clonotype turned up a few times. The rearrangement uses TRBV3-1 and TRBJ1-1; D gene ambiguous. V shed 2 bases and J shed 6 bases, with 10 bases lying between them. This CDR3 spans 13 amino acids. Germline values: CDR1 LGHDT, CDR2 YNNKEL (reference sequence). CDR3 sequence: CASSQRLIAEAFF. The CDR3 bases are TGTGCCAGCAGCCAAAGACTTATAGCTGAAGCTTTCTTT.

This chain connects TRBV29-1 to TRBJ2-7; 8 nucleotides match TRBD2. This CDR3 is 13 amino acids long. Germline CDR1 SQVTM, CDR2 ANQGSEA. With 6 bases clipped from V and 2 bases from J, the junction kept 6 bases outside the gene matches. CDR3 sequence: CSVRVSGTYEQYF. The CDR3 DNA sequence: TGCAGCGTCCGGGTTAGCGGGACCTACGAGCAGTACTTC.

Of note for this clonotype: It may be a read error: a sequence one base away is much more abundant. The chain is built from TRBV29-1 and TRBJ2-1; 12 bases match TRBD1. This CDR3 is 16 amino acids long. CDR1 and CDR2 from the germline V gene are SQVTM and ANQGSEA. CDR3 residues: CSVEEGTGGSFNEQFF. CDR3 sequence (DNA): TGCAGCGTTGAAGAGGGGACAGGGGGCTCCTTCAATGAGCAGTTCTTC.

In this sample, this clonotype turned up once. The V call is TRBV4-2, the J call TRBJ2-5; D unclear. The germline gives CDR1 LGHNA, CDR2 YNFKEQ. This CDR3 has 15 residues. The V and J ends lost 4 bases and 3 bases respectively, with 15 bases between them. CDR3 protein: CASSPHFLAEETQYF. The CDR3 DNA sequence: TGTGCCAGCAGCCCCCACTTCCTCGCAGAAGAGACCCAGTACTTC.

CDR3 loop: CASSRNRGSAKNIQYF. The CDR3 DNA follows: TGCGCCAGCAGCCGAAATAGGGGATCAGCCAAAAACATTCAGTACTTC. The chain uses TRBV5-1 and TRBJ2-4, with D possibly TRBD1 on 5 matching bases. The V gene lost 4 bases and the J gene lost 0 bases, with 14 bases spanning the gap. This CDR3 has 16 amino acids. Germline V gene lookup returns CDR1 SGHRS and CDR2 YFSETQ.

The rearrangement links TRBV27 to TRBJ2-1, with D possibly called TRBD1 or TRBD2 (5 bases each). This CDR3 is built from 16 residues. The germline V and J ends were trimmed by 6 bases and 4 bases, with 19 bases remaining between them. Germline CDR1 reads MNHEY; CDR2 reads SMNVEV (reference sequence). The CDR3 DNA sequence: TGTGCCAGCAGCACTATTAGGGGAGTTGGGTACAATGAGCAGTTCTTC. It codes for CASSTIRGVGYNEQFF.

V is TRBV27 and J is TRBJ2-1; TRBD2 matches at 8 bases. The CDR3 is made up of 14 amino acids. CDR1 and CDR2 (germline): MNHEY, SMNVEV (reference sequence). Trimming at V came to 7 bases and at J to 8 bases, leaving 10 bases not matched to a gene. The CDR3 nucleotides read TGTGCCAGCACTCGACGGACTAGCCAGGATGAGCAGTTCTTC. Its translation: CASTRRTSQDEQFF.

This clonotype was picked up a small number of times. The rearrangement uses TRBV15 and TRBJ1-6; D uncertain. Per the germline V gene, CDR1 is LNHNV and CDR2 is YYDKDF (reference sequence). CDR3 length: 15 amino acids. V shed 5 bases and J shed 0 bases, with 8 bases lying between them. For the CDR3, the DNA is TGTGCCACCAGCCGAGGGAGCTCCTATAATTCACCCCTCCACTTT. Translated: CATSRGSSYNSPLHF.

This clonotype has more than one count but fewer than ten. The CDR3 DNA is TGTGCCAGCAGTTTAATGTTAACGGAGCCCCAGCATTTT. It encodes CASSLMLTEPQHF. The chain combines TRBV12-3 or TRBV12-4 with TRBJ1-5; D call uncertain. V was trimmed by 2 bases and J by 8 bases, leaving 10 bases between them. The CDR3 consists of 13 residues.

This clonotype was found a few times. The chain combines TRBV14 with TRBJ2-1; D ambiguous. The germline V and J ends were trimmed by 10 bases and 6 bases, with 22 bases remaining between them. The CDR3 length is 15 residues. Germline CDR1 is SGHDN and CDR2 is FVKESK. The CDR3 protein is CATRRPGLGTNEQFF. The CDR3 nucleotides are TGTGCCACCAGGCGGCCCGGGTTGGGAACCAATGAGCAGTTCTTC.